The 9 T cell receptor beta chains given below trace back to one sample, sequenced in a study of cytomegalovirus exposure and HLA in healthy donors (dated by TCRdb to 2017 to 2019). Libraries were made using the immunoSEQ multiplex PCR assay. A mixture of 60 forward primers for TCR Vbeta segments and 13 reverse primers for TCR Jbeta segments was used in the multiplex PCR. TCRdb re-hosts the immuneACCESS table, in-frame sequences only. Its copies lack some clones; in the studies checked, an unresolved V gene accounts for under half of them, and the cause for the rest is not known. Counted in this sample were about 130,000 clones; over 70% of them appeared once. The top ten clones comprise roughly 1.5% of the sample. The sequencing sample was made of PBMCs. These receptors originate from a woman between 18 and 30 years old in good health and CMV-seronegative.

In this sample, this clone turned up once. V usage is TRBV30 and J usage is TRBJ2-2; 7 nucleotides align to TRBD1. This CDR3 has 14 residues. With V trimmed by 3 bases and J by 6 bases, 7 bases remained unmatched. CDR1 is GTSNPN, CDR2 SVGIG, per germline (reference sequence). The CDR3 loop reads CAWRHTGVPGELFF. The CDR3 nucleotides read TGTGCCTGGAGGCACACAGGGGTTCCCGGGGAGCTGTTTTTT.

The chain recombines TRBV7-8 with TRBJ2-7, with 13 bases lining up with TRBD2. Germline CDR1 SGHVS, CDR2 FQNEAQ. CDR3 length equals 15 residues. V was clipped by 10 bases and J by 2 bases; unmatched bases: 8. Written as DNA, the CDR3 is TGTGCCACGTCCAGACTAGCGGGGGGACCCTACGAGCAGTACTTC. As protein: CATSRLAGGPYEQYF.

With respect to this clone: The junction departs from germline at one end; a sequencing error may be responsible. The gene calls are TRBV19 and TRBJ1-2; 7 bases align to TRBD1. This CDR3 spans 14 amino acids. CDR1 is LNHDA, CDR2 SQIVND, per germline (reference sequence). The CDR3 loop reads CASSPVTGVYGYTF. CDR3 in DNA: TGTGCCAGTAGTCCCGTAACAGGGGTCTATGGCTATACCTTC.

The chain carries TRBV5-1 and TRBJ1-1; D possibly corresponds to TRBD1 (6 bases). Per the germline V gene, CDR1 is SGHRS and CDR2 is YFSETQ. This CDR3 contains 15 residues. V lost 4 bases, J lost 1 base, and 14 bases lay in between. The CDR3 protein is CASSPQGYPNTEAFF. DNA of the CDR3: TGCGCCAGCAGCCCGCAGGGGTACCCGAACACTGAAGCTTTCTTT.

The chain employs TRBV13 and TRBJ2-3, with 9 bases identical to TRBD1. The CDR3 spans 16 residues. J gave up 2 bases and V 4 bases, and 7 bases lay outside the gene matches. Germline CDR1 reads PRHDT; CDR2 reads FYEKMQ (reference sequence). This chain's CDR3 is CASSYRTGDITDTQYF. The CDR3 region has the DNA TGTGCCAGCAGCTACCGGACAGGGGATATCACAGATACGCAGTATTTT.

This chain joins TRBV7-2 and TRBJ2-7; the match to TRBD2 covers 14 bases. Germline values: CDR1 SGHTA, CDR2 FQGNSA. After removal of 4 bases from V and 12 bases from J, the junction contained 5 bases not matched to a gene. The CDR3 contains 13 residues. Here the CDR3 reads CASSWGLAGEVYF. In nucleotides, the CDR3 is TGTGCCAGCAGCTGGGGACTAGCGGGAGAGGTGTACTTC.

This chain joins TRBV30 and TRBJ2-1; 9 bases fit TRBD2. The CDR3 loop spans 15 amino acids. The J segment lost 0 bases and the V segment lost 1 base, leaving 1 base of the junction unmatched. Germline values: CDR1 GTSNPN, CDR2 SVGIG (reference sequence). CDR3 protein: CAWSGSGSSYNEQFF. The CDR3 DNA reads as TGTGCCTGGAGTGGTAGCGGGAGCTCCTACAATGAGCAGTTCTTC.

V gene TRBV2 combines with J gene TRBJ1-5; D possibly corresponds to TRBD1 (5 bases). Germline V gene sequence: CDR1 SNHLY, CDR2 FYNNEI. V lost 1 base and J lost 6, with 13 bases in between. The CDR3 runs to 15 residues. Here the CDR3 DNA reads TGTGCCAGCAGTGAAGGTACCCGGGGGTTTCAGCCCCAGCATTTT. This sequence encodes CASSEGTRGFQPQHF.

This chain joins TRBV4-1 and TRBJ2-7; perhaps TRBD1 as D (6 bases). V lost 3 bases and J 2 bases, leaving 20 bases between the germline ends. Germline V gives CDR1 MGHRA, CDR2 YSYEKL. The length of the CDR3 is 17 residues. CDR3 nucleotides: TGCGCCAGCAGCCACATCCTTACAGGGAACAACCCCTACGAGCAGTACTTC. Amino acid sequence: CASSHILTGNNPYEQYF.